This T cell receptor (beta chain) was retrieved from a study of shared clonotypes between healthy human individuals. The overall study: Ranging from 18 to 49 in age, donors were a couple of women and three men. Points from the study as a whole: Rarefaction revealed incomplete sorted-subset sequencing despite large depth. There were few donors, and this limited the genetic and exposure-history diversity represented.

Regarding this clone: The antigen remains undetermined.

In the sorted-subset replicate PCRs, 200 ng DNA, 29,000 or so T cell genomes, was used. Measured with immunoSEQ multiplex PCR; TCRdb has only the in-frame clones, and not every one. The sample gives about 2.1 million clones, just under 95% of which show up once; approximately 1.7% is in the top ten. CD45RO-negative, CCR7-positively selected cells formed the naive CD8 fraction, excluding terminally differentiated effector memory CD45RA+ cells. This CDR3 has 14 amino acids. Germline V lookup: CDR1 SGHAT, CDR2 FQNNGV. The V end lost 6 bases, the J end lost 2 bases, and 12 bases lay between the germline ends.

The origin of this receptor is a man in his late teens or twenties in good health. Some clones in this sample may be carry-over from other donors' samples. V gene TRBV11-2 combines with J gene TRBJ2-3; either TRBD1 or TRBD2 may fit D (5 bases each). Sequencing was performed on naive CD8+ T cells from PBMCs. The CDR3 DNA is TGTGCCAGCAGAGACCGGGACGACACAGATACGCAGTATTTT. Its translation: CASRDRDDTDTQYF.